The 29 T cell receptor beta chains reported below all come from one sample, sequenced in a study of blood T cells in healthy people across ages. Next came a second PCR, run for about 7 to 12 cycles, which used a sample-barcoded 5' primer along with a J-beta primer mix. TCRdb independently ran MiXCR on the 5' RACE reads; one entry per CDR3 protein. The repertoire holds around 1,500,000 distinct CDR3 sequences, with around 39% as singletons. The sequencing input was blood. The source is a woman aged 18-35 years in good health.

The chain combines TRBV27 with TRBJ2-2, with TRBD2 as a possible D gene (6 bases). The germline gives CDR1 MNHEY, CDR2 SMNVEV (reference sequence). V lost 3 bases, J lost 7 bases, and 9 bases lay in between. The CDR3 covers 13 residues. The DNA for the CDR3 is TGTGCCAGCAGTTTCCGGGAGCACGGGGAGCTGTTTTTT. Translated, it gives CASSFREHGELFF.

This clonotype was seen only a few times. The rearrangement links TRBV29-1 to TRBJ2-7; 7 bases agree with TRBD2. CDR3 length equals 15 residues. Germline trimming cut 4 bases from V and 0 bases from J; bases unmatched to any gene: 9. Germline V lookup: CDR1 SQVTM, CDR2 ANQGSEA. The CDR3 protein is CSVGPGLSYSYEQYF. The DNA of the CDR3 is TGCAGCGTTGGGCCGGGACTATCCTACTCCTACGAGCAGTACTTC.

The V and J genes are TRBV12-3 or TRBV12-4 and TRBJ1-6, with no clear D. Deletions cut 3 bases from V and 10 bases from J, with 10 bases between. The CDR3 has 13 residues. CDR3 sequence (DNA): TGTGCCAGCAGTTTGTTAGGGCTCTCACCCCTCCACTTT. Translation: CASSLLGLSPLHF.

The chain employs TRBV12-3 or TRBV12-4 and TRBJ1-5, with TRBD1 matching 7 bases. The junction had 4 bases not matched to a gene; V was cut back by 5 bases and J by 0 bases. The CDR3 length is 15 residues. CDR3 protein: CASSTGTVSNQPQHF. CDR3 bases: TGTGCCAGCAGTACAGGGACAGTTAGCAATCAGCCCCAGCATTTT.

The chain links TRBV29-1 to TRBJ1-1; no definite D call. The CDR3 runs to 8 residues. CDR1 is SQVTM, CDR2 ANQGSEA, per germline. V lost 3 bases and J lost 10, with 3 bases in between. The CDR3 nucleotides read TGCAGCGTTGAGTCAGCTTTCTTT. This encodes CSVESAFF.

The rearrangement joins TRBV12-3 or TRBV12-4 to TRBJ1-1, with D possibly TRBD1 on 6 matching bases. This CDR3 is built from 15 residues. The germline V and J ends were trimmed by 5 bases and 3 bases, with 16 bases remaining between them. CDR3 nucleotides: TGTGCCAGCAGTGCAGACAGGCCGTTCGACACTGAAGCTTTCTTT. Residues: CASSADRPFDTEAFF.

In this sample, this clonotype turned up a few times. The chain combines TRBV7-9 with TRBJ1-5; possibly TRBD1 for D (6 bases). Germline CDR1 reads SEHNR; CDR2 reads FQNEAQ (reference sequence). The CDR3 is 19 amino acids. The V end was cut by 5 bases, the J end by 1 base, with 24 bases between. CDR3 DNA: TGTGCCAGCAGCGGTGATCGCAGGGGCGGGGCATTAAGCAATCAGCCCCAGCATTTT. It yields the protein CASSGDRRGGALSNQPQHF. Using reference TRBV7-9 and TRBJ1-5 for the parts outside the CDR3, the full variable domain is DTGVSQNPRHKITKRGQNVTFRCDPISEHNRLYWYRQTLGQGPEFLTYFQNEAQLEKSRLLSDRFSAERPKGSFSTLEIQRTEQGDSAMYLCASSGDRRGGALSNQPQHFGDGTRLSIL.

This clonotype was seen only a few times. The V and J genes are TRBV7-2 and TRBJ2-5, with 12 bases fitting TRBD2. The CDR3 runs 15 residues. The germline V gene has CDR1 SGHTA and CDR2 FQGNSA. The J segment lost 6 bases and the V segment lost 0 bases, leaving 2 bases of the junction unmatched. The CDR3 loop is CASSLATSGRKTQYF. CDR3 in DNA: TGTGCCAGCAGCTTAGCGACTAGCGGGAGAAAGACCCAGTACTTC.

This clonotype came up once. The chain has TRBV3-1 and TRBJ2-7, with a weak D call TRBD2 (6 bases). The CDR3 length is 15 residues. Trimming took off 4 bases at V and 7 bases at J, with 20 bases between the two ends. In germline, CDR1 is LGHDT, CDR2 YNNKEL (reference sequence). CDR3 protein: CASSRDTSPYNEQYF. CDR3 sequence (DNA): TGTGCCAGCAGCCGGGATACTAGCCCCTACAATGAGCAGTACTTC.

The CDR3 reads CASSYGQGVGEKLFF. In nucleotides, the CDR3 is TGTGCCAGCAGCTACGGACAGGGGGTCGGGGAAAAACTGTTTTTT. This rearrangement joins TRBV7-4 to TRBJ1-4, with 10 bases aligning to TRBD1. The CDR3 runs to 15 residues. CDR1 SGHVT and CDR2 SQSDAQ come from the germline V gene. V shed 4 bases, J shed 8 bases, and the junction held 7 bases outside the gene matches.

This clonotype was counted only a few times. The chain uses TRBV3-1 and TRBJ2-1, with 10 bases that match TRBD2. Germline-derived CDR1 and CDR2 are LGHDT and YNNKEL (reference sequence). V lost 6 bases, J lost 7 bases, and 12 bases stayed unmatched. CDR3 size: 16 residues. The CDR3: CASRPSAGGQWNEQFF. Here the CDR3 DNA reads TGTGCCAGCAGGCCCTCAGCGGGGGGGCAATGGAATGAGCAGTTCTTC.

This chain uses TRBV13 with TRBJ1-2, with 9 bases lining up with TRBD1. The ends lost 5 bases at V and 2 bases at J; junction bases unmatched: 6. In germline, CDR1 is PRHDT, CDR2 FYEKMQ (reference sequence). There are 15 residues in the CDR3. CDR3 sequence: CASSHGQGPNYGYTF. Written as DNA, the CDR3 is TGTGCCAGCAGCCACGGACAGGGGCCGAACTATGGCTACACCTTC.

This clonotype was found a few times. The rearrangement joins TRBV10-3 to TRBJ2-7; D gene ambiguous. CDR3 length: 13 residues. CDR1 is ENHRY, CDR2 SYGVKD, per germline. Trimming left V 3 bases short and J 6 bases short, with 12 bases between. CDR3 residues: CAISEGPVAEQYF. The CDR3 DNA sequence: TGTGCCATCAGTGAAGGGCCGGTCGCCGAGCAGTACTTC.

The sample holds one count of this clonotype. The CDR3, as DNA: TGTGCCAGCAGTTTGCGTAGGACGGATGAAAAACTGTTTTTT. Its translation: CASSLRRTDEKLFF. The chain recombines TRBV12-3 or TRBV12-4 with TRBJ1-4; D not resolved. The V end lost 3 bases, the J end lost 6 bases, and 11 bases lay between the germline ends. The CDR3 consists of 14 residues.

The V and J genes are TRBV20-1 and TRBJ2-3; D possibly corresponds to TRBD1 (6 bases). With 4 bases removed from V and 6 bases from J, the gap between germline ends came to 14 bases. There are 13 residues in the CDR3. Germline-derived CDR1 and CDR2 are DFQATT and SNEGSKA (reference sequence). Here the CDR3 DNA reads TGCAGTGCTATACCAGGGGACCAGGATACGCAGTATTTT. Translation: CSAIPGDQDTQYF.

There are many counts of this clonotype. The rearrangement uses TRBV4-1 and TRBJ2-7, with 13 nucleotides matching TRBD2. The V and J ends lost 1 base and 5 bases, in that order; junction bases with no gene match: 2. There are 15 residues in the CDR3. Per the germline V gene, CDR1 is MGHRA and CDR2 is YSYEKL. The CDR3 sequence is CASSQAGTSGDEQYF. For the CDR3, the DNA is TGCGCCAGCAGCCAAGCCGGGACTAGCGGGGACGAGCAGTACTTC.

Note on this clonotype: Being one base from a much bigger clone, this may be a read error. The DNA for the CDR3 is TGTGCCAGCACCAGGAACAGGGCCTACAATGAGCAGTTCTTC. The encoded protein is CASTRNRAYNEQFF. The chain combines TRBV12-3 or TRBV12-4 with TRBJ2-1; D perhaps matches TRBD1 (6 bases). V was pared by 7 bases and J by 2 bases, with 12 bases between. This CDR3 spans 14 amino acids.

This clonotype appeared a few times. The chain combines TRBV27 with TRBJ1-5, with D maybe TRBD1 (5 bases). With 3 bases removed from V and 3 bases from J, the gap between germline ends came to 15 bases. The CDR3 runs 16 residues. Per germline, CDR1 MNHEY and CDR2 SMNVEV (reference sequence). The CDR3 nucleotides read TGTGCCAGCAGTTTTCGCTCAGGGTTGAACAATCAGCCCCAGCATTTT. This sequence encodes CASSFRSGLNNQPQHF.

Written as DNA, the CDR3 is TGTGCCAGCAGCGGACGGACAGGGGGCCCCTCGTACGAGCAGTACTTC. This encodes CASSGRTGGPSYEQYF. This sequence joins TRBV4-2 and TRBJ2-7; 11 bases agree with TRBD1. Germline lookup yields CDR1 LGHNA and CDR2 YNFKEQ. V dropped 5 bases and J dropped 4; count of bases not matched to a gene: 10. The CDR3 has 16 amino acids.

CDR3 sequence: CASSLVPLDNGAGQFF. DNA of the CDR3: TGCGCCAGCAGCTTGGTGCCCCTCGACAACGGGGCCGGGCAGTTCTTC. The rearrangement links TRBV5-1 to TRBJ2-1; D may match TRBD1 or TRBD2 (5 bases each). The germline gives CDR1 SGHRS, CDR2 YFSETQ. Trimming pared 0 bases from V and 12 bases from J, leaving 22 bases between. This CDR3 region has 16 residues.

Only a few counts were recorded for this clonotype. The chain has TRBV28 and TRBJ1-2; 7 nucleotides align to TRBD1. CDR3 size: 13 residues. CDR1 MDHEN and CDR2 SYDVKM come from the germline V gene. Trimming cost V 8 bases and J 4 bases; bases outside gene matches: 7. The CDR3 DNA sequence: TGTGCCAGCGTTTCGGGACAGAGCTATGGCTACACCTTC. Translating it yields CASVSGQSYGYTF.

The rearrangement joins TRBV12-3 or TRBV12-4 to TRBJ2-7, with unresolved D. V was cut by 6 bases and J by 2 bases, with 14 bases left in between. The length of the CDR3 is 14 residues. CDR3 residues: CASSRLEKAYEQYF. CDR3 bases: TGTGCCAGCAGCCGCCTGGAGAAGGCCTACGAGCAGTACTTC.

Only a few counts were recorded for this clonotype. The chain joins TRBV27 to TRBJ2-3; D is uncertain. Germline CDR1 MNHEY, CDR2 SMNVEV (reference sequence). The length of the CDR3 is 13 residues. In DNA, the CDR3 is TGTGCTACACGTCCCTTTCCCGGAGATACGCAGTATTTT. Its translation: CATRPFPGDTQYF.

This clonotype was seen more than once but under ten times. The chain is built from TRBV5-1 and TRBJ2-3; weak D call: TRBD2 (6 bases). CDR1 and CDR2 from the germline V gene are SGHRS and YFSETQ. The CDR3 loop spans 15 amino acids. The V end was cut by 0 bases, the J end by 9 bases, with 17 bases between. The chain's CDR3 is CASSLGGTGGSTQYF. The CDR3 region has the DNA TGCGCCAGCAGCTTGGGGGGGACTGGAGGAAGCACGCAGTATTTT. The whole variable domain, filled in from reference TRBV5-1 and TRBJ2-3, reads KAGVTQTPRYLIKTRGQQVTLSCSPISGHRSVSWYQQTPGQGLQFLFEYFSETQRNKGNFPGRFSGRQFSNSRSEMNVSTLELGDSALYLCASSLGGTGGSTQYFGPGTRLTVL.

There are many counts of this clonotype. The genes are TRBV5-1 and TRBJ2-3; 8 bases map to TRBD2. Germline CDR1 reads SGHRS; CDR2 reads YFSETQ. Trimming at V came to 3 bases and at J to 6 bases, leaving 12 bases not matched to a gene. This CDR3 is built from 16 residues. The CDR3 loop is CASSWTSGSFSDTQYF. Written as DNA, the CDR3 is TGCGCCAGCAGCTGGACGAGCGGGAGTTTTTCCGATACGCAGTATTTT.

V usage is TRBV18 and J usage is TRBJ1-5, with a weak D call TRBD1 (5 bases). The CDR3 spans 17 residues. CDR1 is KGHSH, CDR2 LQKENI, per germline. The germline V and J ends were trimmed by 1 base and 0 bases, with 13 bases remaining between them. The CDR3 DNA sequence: TGTGCCAGCTCACCACTGGGACTGAAGGATAGCAATCAGCCCCAGCATTTT. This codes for CASSPLGLKDSNQPQHF.

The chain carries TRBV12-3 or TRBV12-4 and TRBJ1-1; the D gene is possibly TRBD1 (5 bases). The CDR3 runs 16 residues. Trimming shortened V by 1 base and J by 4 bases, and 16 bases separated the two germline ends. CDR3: CASSLGTGGAGTEAFF. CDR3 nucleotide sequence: TGTGCCAGCAGTTTAGGGACGGGAGGGGCGGGCACTGAAGCTTTCTTT.

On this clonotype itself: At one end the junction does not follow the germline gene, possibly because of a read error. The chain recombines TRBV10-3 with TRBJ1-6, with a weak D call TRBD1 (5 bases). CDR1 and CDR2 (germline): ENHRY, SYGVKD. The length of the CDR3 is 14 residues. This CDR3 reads CAIREGANNSPLHF. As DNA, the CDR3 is TGTGCCATCCGTGAAGGGGCGAATAATTCACCCCTCCACTTT.

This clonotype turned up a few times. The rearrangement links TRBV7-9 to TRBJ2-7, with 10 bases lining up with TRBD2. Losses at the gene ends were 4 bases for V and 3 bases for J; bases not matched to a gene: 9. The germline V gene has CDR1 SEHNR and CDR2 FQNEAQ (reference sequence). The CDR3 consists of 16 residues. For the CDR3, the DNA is TGTGCCAGCAGCTCCATAAGCGGGGGGGACTACTACGAGCAGTACTTC. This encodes CASSSISGGDYYEQYF.